Sequencing of this T cell receptor (beta chain) was carried out in a study of blood T cell repertoires in COVID-19. At the level of the study: Both acute and convalescent COVID-19 samples were obtained from the United States, Italy and Spain.

Authors' methods: Researchers report that nucleated cell counts were estimated from reference gene primer amplification. The assay was immunoSEQ multiplex PCR, and TCRdb's table has in-frame clones only and misses some. The V and J calls and clone size were taken over from that table, and D and trimming were inferred from the DNA. The sample has about 200,000 clones, 89% seen once. V was trimmed by 0 bases and J by 1 base, leaving 9 bases between them. The CDR3 is 15 amino acids. In germline, CDR1 is SGDLS, CDR2 YYNGEE. The TCR sequence derives from a man aged 55 to 69 who had recovered from COVID-19. V gene TRBV9 combines with J gene TRBJ2-3; no reliable D call. Sequencing was carried out using peripheral blood. DNA for the CDR3: TGTGCCAGCAGCGTAGTTGAGGCGCGCACAGATACGCAGTATTTT. Amino acids: CASSVVEARTDTQYF.